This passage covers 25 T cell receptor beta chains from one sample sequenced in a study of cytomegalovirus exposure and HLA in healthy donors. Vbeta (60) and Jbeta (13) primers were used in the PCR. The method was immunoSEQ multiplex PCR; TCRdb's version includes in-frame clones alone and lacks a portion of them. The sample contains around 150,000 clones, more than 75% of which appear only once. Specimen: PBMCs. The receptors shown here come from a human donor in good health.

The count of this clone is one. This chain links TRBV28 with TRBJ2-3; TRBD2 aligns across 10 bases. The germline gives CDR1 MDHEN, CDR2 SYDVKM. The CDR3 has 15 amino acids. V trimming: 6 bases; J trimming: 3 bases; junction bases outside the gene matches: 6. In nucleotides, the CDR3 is TGTGCCAGCAGCCACCCAGCGGGGGGGACAGATACGCAGTATTTT. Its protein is CASSHPAGGTDTQYF.

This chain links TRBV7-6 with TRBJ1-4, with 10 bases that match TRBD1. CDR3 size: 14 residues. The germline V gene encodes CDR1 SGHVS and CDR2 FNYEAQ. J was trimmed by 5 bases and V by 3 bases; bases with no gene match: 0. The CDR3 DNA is TGTGCCAGCAGCTTGGGACAGGGGAATGAAAAACTGTTTTTT. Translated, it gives CASSLGQGNEKLFF.

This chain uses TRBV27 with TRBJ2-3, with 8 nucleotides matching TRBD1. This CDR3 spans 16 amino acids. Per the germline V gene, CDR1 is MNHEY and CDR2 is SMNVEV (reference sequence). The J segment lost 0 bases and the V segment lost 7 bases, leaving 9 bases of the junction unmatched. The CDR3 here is CASTQRRTGSTDTQYF. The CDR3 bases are TGTGCCAGCACTCAACGTAGGACAGGGAGCACAGATACGCAGTATTTT.

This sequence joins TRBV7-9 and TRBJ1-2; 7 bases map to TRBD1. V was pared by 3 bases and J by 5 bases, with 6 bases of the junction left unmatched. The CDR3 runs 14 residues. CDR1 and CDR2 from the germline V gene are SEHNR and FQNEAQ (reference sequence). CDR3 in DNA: TGTGCCAGCAGCTTCCCTGACAGGGTGTATGGCTACACCTTC. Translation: CASSFPDRVYGYTF.

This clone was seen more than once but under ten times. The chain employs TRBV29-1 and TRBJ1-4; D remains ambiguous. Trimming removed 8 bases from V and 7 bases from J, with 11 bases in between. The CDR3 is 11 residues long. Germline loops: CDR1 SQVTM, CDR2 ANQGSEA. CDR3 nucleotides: TGCAGCTGCTATCGGGGTGAAAAACTGTTTTTT. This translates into CSCYRGEKLFF.

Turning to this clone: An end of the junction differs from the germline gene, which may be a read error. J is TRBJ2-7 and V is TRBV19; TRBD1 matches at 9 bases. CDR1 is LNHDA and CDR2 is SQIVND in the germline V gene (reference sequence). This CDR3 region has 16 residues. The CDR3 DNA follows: TGTGCCAGCAGTAGTATAGGGGGGACAGGGAGCTACGAGCAGTACTTC. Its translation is CASSSIGGTGSYEQYF.

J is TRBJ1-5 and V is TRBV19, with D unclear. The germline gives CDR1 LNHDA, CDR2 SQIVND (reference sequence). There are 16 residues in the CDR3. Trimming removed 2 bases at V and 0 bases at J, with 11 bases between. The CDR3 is CASSIYGRYSNQPQHF. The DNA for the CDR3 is TGTGCCAGTAGTATATATGGGAGATATAGCAATCAGCCCCAGCATTTT.

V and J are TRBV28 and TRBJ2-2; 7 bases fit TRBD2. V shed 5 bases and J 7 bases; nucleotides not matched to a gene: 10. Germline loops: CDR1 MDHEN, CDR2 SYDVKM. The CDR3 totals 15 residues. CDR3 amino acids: CASSLGGSGIGELFF. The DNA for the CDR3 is TGTGCCAGCAGTCTAGGCGGGAGCGGCATCGGGGAGCTGTTTTTT.

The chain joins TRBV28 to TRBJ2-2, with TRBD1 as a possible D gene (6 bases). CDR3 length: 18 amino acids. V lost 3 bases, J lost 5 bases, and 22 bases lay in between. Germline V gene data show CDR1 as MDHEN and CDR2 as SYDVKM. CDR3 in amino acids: CASSFVYRGQRRTGELFF. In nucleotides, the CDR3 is TGTGCCAGCAGTTTTGTCTATAGGGGACAAAGAAGAACCGGGGAGCTGTTTTTT.

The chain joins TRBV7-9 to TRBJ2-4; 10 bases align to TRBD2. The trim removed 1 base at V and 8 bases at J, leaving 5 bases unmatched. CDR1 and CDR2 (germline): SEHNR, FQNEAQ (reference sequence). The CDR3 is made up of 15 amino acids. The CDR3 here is CASSLGPSGSYIQYF. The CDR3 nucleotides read TGTGCCAGCAGCTTAGGTCCTAGCGGGAGTTACATTCAGTACTTC.

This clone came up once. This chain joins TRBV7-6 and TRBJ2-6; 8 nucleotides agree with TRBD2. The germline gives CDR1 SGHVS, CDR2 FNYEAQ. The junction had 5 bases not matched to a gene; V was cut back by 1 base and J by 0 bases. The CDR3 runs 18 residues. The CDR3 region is CASSLGASGFSGANVLTF. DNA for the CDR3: TGTGCCAGCAGCTTAGGCGCTAGCGGGTTCTCTGGGGCCAACGTCCTGACTTTC.

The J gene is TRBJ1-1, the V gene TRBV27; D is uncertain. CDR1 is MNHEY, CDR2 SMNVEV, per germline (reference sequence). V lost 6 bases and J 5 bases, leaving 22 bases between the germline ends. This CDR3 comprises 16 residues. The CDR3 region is CASSPDLVTPRTEAFF. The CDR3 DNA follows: TGTGCCAGCAGCCCCGATCTTGTCACCCCGAGGACTGAAGCTTTCTTT.

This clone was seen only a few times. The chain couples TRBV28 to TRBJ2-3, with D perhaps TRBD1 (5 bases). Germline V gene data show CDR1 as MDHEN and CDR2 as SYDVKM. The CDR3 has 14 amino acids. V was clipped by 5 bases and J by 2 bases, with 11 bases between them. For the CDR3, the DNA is TGTGCCAGCAGTACAGGTTCCCCCACAGATACGCAGTATTTT. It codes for CASSTGSPTDTQYF.

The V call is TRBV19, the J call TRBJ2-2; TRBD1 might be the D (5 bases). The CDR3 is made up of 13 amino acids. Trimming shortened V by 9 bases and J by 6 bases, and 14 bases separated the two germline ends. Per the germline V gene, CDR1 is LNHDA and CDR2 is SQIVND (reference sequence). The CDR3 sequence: CARAQGIPGELFF. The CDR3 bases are TGTGCCAGGGCGCAGGGAATCCCCGGGGAGCTGTTTTTT.

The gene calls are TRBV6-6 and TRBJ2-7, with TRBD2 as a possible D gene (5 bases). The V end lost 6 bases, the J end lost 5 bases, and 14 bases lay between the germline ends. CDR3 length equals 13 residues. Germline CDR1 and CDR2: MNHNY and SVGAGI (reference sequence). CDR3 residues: CASRRRTGNEQYF. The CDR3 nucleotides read TGTGCCAGCAGACGTAGGACGGGGAACGAGCAGTACTTC.

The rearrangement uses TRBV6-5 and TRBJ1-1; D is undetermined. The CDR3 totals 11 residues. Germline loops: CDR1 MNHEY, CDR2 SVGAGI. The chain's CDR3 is CATGRNTEAFF. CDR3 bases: TGTGCGACTGGCAGGAACACTGAAGCTTTCTTT.

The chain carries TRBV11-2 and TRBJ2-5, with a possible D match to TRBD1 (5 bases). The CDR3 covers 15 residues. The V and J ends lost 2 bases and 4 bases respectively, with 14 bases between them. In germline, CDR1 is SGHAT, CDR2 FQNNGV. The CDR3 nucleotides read TGTGCCAGCAGCTTATACCTCAGGGAAGGAGAGACCCAGTACTTC. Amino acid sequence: CASSLYLREGETQYF.

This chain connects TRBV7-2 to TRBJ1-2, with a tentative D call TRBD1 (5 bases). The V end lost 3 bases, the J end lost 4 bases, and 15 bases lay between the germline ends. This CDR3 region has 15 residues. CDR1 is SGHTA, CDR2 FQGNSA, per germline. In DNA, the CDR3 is TGTGCCAGCAGCTTGGGGGACTCCAGATTCTATGGCTACACCTTC. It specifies CASSLGDSRFYGYTF.

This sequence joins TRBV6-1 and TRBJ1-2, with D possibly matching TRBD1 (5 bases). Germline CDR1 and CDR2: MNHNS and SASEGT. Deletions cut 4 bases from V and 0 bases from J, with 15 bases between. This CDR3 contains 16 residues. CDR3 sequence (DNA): TGTGCCAGCAGTGCCAGACAGTTTGTTACTAACTATGGCTACACCTTC. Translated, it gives CASSARQFVTNYGYTF.

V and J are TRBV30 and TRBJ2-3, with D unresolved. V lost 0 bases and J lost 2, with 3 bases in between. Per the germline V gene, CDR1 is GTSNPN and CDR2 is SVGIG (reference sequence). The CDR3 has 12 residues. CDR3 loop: CAWSVATDTQYF. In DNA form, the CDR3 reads TGTGCCTGGAGTGTGGCCACAGATACGCAGTATTTT.

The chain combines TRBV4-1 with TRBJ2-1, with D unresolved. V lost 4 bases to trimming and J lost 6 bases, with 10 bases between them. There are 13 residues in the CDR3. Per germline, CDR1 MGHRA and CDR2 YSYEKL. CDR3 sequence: CASSPHPPNEQFF. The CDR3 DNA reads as TGCGCCAGCAGCCCACACCCCCCCAATGAGCAGTTCTTC.

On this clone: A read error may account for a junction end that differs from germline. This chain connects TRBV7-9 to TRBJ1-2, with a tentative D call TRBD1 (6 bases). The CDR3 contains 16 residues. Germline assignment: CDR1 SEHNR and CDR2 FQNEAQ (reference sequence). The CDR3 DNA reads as TGTTCCAGCAGCTTGGCAGGGGCAGGGACTAACTATGGCTACACCTTC. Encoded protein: CSSSLAGAGTNYGYTF.

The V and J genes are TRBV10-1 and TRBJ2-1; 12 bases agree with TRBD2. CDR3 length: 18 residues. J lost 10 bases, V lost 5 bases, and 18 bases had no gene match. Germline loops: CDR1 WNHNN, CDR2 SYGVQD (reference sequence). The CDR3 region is CASSSEIPGLAGSGEQFF. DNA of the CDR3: TGCGCCAGCAGTTCCGAGATTCCCGGACTAGCGGGATCAGGGGAGCAGTTCTTC.

CDR3 amino acids: CASSLNRAATEAFF. CDR3 sequence (DNA): TGTGCCAGCAGTTTAAACAGGGCCGCCACTGAAGCTTTCTTT. J is TRBJ1-1 and V is TRBV27, with a possible D match to TRBD1 (6 bases). Germline V gene lookup returns CDR1 MNHEY and CDR2 SMNVEV (reference sequence). The V and J ends lost 2 bases and 4 bases respectively, with 11 bases between them. This CDR3 has 14 residues.

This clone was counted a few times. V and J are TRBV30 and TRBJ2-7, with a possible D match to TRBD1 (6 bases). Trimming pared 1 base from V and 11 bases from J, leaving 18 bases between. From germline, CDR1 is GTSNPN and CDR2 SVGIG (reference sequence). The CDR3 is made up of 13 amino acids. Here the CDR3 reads CAWSDHMQGWKYF. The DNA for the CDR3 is TGTGCCTGGAGTGACCACATGCAGGGGTGGAAGTACTTC.